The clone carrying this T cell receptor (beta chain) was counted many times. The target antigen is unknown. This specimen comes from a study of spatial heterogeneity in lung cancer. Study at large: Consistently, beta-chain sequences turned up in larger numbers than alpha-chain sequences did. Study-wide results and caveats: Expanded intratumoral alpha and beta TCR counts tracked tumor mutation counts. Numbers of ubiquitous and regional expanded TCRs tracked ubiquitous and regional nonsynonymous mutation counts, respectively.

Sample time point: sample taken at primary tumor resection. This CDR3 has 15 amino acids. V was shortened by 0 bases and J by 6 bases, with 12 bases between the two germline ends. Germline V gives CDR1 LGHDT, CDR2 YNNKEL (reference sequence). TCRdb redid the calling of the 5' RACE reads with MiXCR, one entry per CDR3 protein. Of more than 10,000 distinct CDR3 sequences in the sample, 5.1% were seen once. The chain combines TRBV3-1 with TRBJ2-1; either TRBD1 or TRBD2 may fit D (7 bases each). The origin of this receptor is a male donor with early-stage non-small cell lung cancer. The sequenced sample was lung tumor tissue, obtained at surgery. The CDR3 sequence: CASSQDRGRGNEQFF. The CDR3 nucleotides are TGTGCCAGCAGCCAAGACAGGGGGAGGGGCAATGAGCAGTTCTTC.